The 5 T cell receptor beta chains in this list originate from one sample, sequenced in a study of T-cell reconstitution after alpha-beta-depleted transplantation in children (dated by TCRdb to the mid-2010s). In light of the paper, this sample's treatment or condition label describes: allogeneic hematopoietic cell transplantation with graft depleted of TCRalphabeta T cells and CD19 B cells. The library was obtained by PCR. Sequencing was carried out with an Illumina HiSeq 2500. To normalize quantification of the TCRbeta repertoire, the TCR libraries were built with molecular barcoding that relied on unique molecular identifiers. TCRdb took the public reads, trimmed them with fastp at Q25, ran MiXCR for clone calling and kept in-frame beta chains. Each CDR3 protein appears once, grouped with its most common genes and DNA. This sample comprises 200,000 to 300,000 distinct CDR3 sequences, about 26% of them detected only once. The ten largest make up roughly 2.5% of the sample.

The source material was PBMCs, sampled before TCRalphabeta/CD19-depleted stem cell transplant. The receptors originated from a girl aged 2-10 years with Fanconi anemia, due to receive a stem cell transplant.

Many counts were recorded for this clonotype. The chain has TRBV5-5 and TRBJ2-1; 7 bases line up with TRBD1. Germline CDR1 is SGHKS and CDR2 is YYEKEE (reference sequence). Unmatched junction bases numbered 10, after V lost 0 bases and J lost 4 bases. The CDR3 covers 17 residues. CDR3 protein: CASSLAPTGPFYNEQFF. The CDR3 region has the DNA TGTGCCAGCAGCTTGGCTCCGACAGGGCCGTTTTACAATGAGCAGTTCTTC. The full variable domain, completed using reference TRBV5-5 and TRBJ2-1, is DAGVTQSPTHLIKTRGQQVTLRCSPISGHKSVSWYQQVLGQGPQFIFQYYEKEERGRGNFPDRFSARQFPNYSSELNVNALLLGDSALYLCASSLAPTGPFYNEQFFGPGTRLTVL.

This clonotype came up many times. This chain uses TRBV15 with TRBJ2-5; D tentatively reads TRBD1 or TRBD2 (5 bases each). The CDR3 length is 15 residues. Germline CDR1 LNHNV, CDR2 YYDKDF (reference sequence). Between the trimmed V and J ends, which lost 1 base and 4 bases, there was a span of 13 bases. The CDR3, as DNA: TGTGCCACCAGCAGAGTTAGGATTGGGGGAGAGACCCAGTACTTC. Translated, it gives CATSRVRIGGETQYF. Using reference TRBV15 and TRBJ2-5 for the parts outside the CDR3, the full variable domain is DAMVIQNPRYQVTQFGKPVTLSCSQTLNHNVMYWYQQKSSQAPKLLFHYYDKDFNNEADTPDNFQSRRPNTSFCFLDIRSPGLGDTAMYLCATSRVRIGGETQYFGPGTRLLVL.

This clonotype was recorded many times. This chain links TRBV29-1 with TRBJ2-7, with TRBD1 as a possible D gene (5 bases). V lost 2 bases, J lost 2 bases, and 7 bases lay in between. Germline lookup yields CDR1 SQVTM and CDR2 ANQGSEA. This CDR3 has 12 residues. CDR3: CSVETRAYEQYF. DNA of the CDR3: TGCAGCGTTGAAACCAGGGCCTACGAGCAGTACTTC.

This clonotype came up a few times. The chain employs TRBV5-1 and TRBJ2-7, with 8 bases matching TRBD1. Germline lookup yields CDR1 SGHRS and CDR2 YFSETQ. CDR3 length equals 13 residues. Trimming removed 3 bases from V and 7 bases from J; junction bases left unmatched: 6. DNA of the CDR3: TGCGCCAGCAGCTATGGACAGGGCGATGAGCAGTACTTC. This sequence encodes CASSYGQGDEQYF. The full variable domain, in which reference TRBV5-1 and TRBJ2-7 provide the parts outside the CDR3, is KAGVTQTPRYLIKTRGQQVTLSCSPISGHRSVSWYQQTPGQGLQFLFEYFSETQRNKGNFPGRFSGRQFSNSRSEMNVSTLELGDSALYLCASSYGQGDEQYFGPGTRLTVT.

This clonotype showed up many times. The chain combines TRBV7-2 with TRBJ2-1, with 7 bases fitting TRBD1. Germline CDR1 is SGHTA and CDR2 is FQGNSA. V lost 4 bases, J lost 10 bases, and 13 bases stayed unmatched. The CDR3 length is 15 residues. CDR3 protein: CASSSLLRQGEEQFF. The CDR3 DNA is TGTGCCAGCAGCTCTTTACTACGACAGGGAGAGGAGCAGTTCTTC.